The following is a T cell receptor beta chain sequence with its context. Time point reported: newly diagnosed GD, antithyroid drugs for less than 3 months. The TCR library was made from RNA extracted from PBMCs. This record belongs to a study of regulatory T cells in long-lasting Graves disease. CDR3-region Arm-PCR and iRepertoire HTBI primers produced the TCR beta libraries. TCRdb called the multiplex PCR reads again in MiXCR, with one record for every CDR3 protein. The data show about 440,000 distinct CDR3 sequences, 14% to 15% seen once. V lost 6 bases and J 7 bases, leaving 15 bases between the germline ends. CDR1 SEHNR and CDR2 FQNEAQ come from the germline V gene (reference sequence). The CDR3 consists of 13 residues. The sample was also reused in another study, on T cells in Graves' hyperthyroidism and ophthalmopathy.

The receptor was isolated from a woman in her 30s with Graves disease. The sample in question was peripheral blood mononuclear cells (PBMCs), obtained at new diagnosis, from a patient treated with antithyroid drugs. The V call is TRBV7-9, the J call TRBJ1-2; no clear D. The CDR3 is CASSPYDEGGYTF. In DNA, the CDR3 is TGTGCCAGCAGTCCCTACGACGAGGGTGGCTACACCTTC.